This T cell receptor beta chain was identified in a study of control samples from healthy donors and cancer patients. Assay used: immunoSEQ multiplex PCR; TCRdb lists only in-frame clones, some missing. The repertoire holds roughly 130,000 clones, with over 75% as singletons. Germline assignment: CDR1 SGHDT and CDR2 YYEEEE. The CDR3 contains 13 residues. Trimming left V 2 bases short and J 7 bases short, with 13 bases between. The chain is built from TRBV5-6 and TRBJ2-7; D is uncertain. The TCR sequence derives from a man younger than 35 in good health. The specimen sequenced was blood. The CDR3 loop reads CASSFGRGWEQYV. CDR3 in DNA: TGTGCCAGCAGCTTTGGTAGAGGTTGGGAGCAGTACGTC.